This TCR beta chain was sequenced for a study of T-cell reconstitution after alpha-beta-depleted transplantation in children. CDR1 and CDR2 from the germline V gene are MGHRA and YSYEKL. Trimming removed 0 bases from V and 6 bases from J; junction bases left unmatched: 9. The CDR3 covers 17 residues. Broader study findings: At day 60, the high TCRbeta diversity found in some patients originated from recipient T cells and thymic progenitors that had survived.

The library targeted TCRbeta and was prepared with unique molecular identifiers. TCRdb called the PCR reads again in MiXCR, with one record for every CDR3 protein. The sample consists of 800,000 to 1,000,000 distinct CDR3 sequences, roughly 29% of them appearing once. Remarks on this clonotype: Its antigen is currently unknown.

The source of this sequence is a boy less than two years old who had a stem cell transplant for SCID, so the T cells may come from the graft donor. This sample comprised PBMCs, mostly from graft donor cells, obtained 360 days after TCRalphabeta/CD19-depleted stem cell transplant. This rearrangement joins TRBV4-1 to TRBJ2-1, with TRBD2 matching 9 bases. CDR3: CASSQDQGGGGGNEQFF. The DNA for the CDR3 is TGCGCCAGCAGCCAAGATCAAGGTGGCGGGGGGGGCAATGAGCAGTTCTTC.